The present TCR beta chain was sequenced within a study of beta chain features in type 1 diabetes. With respect to this clone: The target antigen is unknown. One end of the junction does not line up with germline, which may come from a read error.

Study-level findings and limits: The study left unresolved whether HLA type influences TCRB rearrangement. Within the patient group, naive, central memory and Treg TCRB repertoires appeared more similar to each other than within healthy donors.

As every portion of the isolated RNA was reverse transcribed, the sequencing read expressed TCRB transcripts. Libraries were prepared by immunoSEQ multiplex PCR; TCRdb keeps only in-frame clonotypes and omits some of them. Of some 220,000 clones listed, roughly 11% are singletons. The CDR3 length is 14 residues. CDR1 and CDR2 (germline): SGHVS, FQNEAQ. Sequenced: central memory CD4+ T cells from blood. The chain combines TRBV7-8 with TRBJ2-3; D gene unclear. This TCR was sampled from a man younger than 35 in good health. This chain's CDR3 is CAGSFAASTDTQYF. In nucleotides, the CDR3 is TGTGCCGGCAGCTTCGCGGCTAGCACAGATACGCAGTATTTT.